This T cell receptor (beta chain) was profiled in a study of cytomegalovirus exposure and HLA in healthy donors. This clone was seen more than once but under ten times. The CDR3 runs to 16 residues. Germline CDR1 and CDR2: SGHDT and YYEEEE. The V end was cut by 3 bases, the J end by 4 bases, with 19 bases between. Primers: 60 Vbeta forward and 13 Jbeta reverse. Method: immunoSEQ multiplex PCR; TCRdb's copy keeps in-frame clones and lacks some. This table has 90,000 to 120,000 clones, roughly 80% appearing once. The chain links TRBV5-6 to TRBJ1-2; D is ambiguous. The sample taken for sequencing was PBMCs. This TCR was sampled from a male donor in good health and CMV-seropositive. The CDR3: CASSSMLVSGSYGYTF. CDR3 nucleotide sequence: TGTGCCAGCAGCTCCATGTTGGTTTCGGGAAGCTATGGCTACACCTTC.